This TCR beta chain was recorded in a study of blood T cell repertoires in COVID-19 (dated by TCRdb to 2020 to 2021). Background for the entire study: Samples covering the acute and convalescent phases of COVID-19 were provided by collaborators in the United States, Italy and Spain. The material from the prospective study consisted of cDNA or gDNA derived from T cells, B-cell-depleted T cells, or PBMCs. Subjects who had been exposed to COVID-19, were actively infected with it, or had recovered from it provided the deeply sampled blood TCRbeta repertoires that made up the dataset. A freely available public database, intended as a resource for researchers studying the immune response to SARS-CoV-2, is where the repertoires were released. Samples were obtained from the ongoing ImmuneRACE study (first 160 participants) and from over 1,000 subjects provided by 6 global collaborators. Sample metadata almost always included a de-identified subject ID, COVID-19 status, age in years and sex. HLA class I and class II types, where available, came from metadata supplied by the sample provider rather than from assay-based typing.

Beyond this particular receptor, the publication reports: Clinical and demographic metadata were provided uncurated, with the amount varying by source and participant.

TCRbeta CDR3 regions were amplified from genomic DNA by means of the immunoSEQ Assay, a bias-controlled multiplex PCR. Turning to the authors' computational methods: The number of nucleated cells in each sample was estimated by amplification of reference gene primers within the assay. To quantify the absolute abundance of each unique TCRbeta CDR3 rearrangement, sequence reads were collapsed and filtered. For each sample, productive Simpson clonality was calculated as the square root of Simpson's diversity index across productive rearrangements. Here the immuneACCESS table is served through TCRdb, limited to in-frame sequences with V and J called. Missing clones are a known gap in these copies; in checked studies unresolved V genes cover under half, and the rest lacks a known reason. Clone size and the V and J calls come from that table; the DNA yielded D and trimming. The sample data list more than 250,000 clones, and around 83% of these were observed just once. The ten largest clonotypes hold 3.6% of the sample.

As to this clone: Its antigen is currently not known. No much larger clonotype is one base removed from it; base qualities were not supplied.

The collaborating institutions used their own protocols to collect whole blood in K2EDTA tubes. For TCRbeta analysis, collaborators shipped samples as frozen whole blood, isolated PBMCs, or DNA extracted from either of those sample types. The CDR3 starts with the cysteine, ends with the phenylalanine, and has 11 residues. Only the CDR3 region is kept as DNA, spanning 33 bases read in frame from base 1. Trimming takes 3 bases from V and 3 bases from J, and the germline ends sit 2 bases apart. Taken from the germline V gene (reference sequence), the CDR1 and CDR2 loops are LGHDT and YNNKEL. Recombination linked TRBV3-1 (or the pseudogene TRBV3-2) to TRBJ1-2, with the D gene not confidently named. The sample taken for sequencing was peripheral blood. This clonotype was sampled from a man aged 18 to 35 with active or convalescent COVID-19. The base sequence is TGTGCCAGCAGCCACTACTATGGCTACACCTTC. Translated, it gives CASSHYYGYTF.